This section outlines one T cell receptor beta chain sequence together with its context. These data are taken from a study of OX40 agonist ivuxolimab in advanced cancers. The timepoints at which blood was sampled were baseline, cycle 4 day 1, and cycle 7 day 1. Sequencing was performed with immunoSEQ multiplex PCR; in TCRdb, only in-frame clones are kept and a portion is missing. The sample lists roughly 60,000 clones, over 75% occurring once. This sample comprised CD4+ or CD8+ T cells sorted from blood, obtained in a trial of the OX40 agonist ivuxolimab. The receptor was isolated from an adult with an advanced solid tumor such as melanoma, head and neck, liver or kidney cancer.

The CDR3 here is CASRTVLSTEAFF. The CDR3 DNA reads as TGCGCCAGCAGAACAGTGTTAAGCACTGAAGCTTTCTTT. The J gene is TRBJ1-1, the V gene TRBV5-1; D gene uncertain. The CDR3 has 13 residues. The germline gives CDR1 SGHRS, CDR2 YFSETQ. Trimming cost V 5 bases and J 4 bases, with 12 bases left between them.